This T cell receptor (beta chain) derives from a study of beta chain features in type 1 diabetes. Expressed TCRB transcripts were sequenced, since all the RNA that had been isolated was reverse transcribed. Naive, central memory and regulatory T cell samples produced a mean of about 4 million reads. TCRdb's copy holds only in-frame clones and misses some; the assay was immunoSEQ multiplex PCR. The sample lists around 250,000 clones, approximately 70% seen once, with 0.053% in the top ten. V shed 5 bases, J shed 8 bases, and the junction held 1 base outside the gene matches. The germline V gene has CDR1 MNHEY and CDR2 SVGAGI. The CDR3 is 13 amino acids. The purity of all sorted populations exceeded 95%.

This TCR was recovered from a man aged 30 to 39 in good health. The V call is TRBV6-5, the J call TRBJ1-6; the match to TRBD1 covers 9 bases. Sequenced sample: naive CD4+ T cells from blood. Written as DNA, the CDR3 is TGTGCCAGCAGTCGGGACAGGGATTCACCCCTCCACTTT. It specifies CASSRDRDSPLHF.